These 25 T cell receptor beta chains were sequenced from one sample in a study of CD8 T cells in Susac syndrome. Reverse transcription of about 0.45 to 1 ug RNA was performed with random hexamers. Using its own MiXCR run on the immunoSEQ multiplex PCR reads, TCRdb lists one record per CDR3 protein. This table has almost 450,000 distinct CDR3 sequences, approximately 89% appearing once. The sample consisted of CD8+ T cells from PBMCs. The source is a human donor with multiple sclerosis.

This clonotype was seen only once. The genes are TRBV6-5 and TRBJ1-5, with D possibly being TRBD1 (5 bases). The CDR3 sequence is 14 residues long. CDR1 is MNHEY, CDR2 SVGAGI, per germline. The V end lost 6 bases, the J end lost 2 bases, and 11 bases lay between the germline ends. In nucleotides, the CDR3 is TGTGCCAGCAGGCCAGGGATAGGCAATCAGCCCCAGCATTTT. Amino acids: CASRPGIGNQPQHF.

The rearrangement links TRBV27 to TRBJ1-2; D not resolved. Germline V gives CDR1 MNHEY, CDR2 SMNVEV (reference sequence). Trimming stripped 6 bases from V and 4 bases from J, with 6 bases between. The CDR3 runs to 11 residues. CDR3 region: CASRDFYGYTF. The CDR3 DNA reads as TGTGCCAGCAGGGATTTCTATGGCTACACCTTC.

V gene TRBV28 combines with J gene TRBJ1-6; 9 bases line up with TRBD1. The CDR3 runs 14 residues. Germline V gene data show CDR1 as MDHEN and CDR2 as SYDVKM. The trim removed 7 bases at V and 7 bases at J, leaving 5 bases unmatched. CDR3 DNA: TGTGCCAGCAATCCGACAGGGGGAAATTCACCCCTCCACTTT. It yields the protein CASNPTGGNSPLHF.

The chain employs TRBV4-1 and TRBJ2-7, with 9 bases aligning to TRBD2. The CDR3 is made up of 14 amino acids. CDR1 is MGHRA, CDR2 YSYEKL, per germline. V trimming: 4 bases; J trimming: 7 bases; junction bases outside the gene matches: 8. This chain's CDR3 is CASSPLAGVEEQYF. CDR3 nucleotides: TGCGCCAGCAGCCCTTTAGCGGGAGTGGAAGAGCAGTACTTC.

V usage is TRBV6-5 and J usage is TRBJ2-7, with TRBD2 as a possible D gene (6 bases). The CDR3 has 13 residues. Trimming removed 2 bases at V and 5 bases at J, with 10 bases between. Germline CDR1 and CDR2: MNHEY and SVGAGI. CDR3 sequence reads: CASSYGLANEQYF. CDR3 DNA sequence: TGTGCCAGCAGTTACGGTCTAGCGAACGAGCAGTACTTC.

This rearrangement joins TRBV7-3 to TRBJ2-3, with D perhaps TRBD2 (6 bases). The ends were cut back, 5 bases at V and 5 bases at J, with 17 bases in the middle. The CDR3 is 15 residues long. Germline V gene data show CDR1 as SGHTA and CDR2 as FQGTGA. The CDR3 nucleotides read TGTGCCAGCAGCCCACTAGACGGACTACAAGATACGCAGTATTTT. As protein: CASSPLDGLQDTQYF. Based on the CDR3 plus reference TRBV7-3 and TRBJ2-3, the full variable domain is GAGVSQTPSNKVTEKGKYVELRCDPISGHTALYWYRQSLGQGPEFLIYFQGTGAADDSGLPNDRFFAVRPEGSVSTLKIQRTERGDSAVYLCASSPLDGLQDTQYFGPGTRLTVL.

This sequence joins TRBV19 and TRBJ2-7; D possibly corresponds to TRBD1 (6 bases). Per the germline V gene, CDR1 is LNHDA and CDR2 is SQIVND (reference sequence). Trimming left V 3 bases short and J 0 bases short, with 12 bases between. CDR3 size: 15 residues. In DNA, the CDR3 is TGTGCCAGTAGTATCAACAGGGAGAGCTCCTACGAGCAGTACTTC. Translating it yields CASSINRESSYEQYF.

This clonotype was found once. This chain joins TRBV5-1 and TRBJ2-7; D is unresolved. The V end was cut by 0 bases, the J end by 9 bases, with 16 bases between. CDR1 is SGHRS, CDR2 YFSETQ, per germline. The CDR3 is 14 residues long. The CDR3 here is CASSLDTPGSGQYF. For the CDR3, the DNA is TGCGCCAGCAGCTTGGATACTCCGGGTTCGGGGCAGTACTTC.

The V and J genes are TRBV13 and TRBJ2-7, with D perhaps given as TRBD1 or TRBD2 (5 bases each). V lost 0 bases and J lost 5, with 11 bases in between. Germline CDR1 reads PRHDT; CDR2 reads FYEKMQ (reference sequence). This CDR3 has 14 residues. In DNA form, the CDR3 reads TGTGCCAGCAGCTTAGGCGTCAGGGAGCACGAGCAGTACTTC. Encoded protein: CASSLGVREHEQYF.

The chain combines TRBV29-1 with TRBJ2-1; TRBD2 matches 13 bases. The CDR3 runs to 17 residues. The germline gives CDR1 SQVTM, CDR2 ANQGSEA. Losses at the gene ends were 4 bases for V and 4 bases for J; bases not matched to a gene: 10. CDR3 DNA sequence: TGCAGCGTTGTCACTAGCGGGAGGGCTCTCAGTTACAATGAGCAGTTCTTC. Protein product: CSVVTSGRALSYNEQFF.

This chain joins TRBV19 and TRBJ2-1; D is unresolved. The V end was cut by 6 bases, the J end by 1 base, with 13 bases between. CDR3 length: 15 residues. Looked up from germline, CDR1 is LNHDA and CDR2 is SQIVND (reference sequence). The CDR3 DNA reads TGTGCCAGTAGGCCCCCAGCGCCATCCTACAATGAGCAGTTCTTC. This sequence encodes CASRPPAPSYNEQFF.

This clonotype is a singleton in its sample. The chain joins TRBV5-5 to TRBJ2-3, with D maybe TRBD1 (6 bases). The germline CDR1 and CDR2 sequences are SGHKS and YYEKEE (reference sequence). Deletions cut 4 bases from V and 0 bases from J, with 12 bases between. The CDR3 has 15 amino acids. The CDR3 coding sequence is TGTGCCAGCAGCCCCTGGACAGAGAGCACAGATACGCAGTATTTT. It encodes CASSPWTESTDTQYF.

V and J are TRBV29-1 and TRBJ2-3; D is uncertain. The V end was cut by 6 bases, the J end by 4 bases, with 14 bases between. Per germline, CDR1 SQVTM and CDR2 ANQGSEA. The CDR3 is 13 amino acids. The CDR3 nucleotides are TGCAGCGTACCGACTTTAGGGCCAGATACGCAGTATTTT. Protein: CSVPTLGPDTQYF.

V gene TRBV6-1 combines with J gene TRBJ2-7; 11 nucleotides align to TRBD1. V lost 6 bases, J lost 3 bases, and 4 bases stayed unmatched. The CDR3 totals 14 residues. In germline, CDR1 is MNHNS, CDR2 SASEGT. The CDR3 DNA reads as TGTGCCAGCAGCGCCGGGACAGGGGGCTACGAGCAGTACTTC. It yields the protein CASSAGTGGYEQYF.

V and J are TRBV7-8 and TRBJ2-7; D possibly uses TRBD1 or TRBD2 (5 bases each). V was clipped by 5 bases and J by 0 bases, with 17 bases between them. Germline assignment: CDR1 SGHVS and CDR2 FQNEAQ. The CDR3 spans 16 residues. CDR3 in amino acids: CASSTSGTGTSYEQYF. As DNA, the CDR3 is TGTGCCAGCAGCACATCTGGAACCGGGACCTCCTACGAGCAGTACTTC.

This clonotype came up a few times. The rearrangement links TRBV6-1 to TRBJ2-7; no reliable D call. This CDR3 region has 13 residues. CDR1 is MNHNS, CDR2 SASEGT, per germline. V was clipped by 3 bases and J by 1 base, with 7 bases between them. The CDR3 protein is CASSEVRSYEQYF. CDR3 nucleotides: TGTGCCAGCAGTGAGGTCAGATCCTACGAGCAGTACTTC.

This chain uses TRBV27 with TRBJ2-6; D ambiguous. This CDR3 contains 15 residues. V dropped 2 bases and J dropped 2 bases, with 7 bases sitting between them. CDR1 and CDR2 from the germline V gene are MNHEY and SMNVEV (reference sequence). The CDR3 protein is CASSLIGTGANVLTF. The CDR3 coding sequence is TGTGCCAGCAGTTTAATAGGGACTGGGGCCAACGTCCTGACTTTC.

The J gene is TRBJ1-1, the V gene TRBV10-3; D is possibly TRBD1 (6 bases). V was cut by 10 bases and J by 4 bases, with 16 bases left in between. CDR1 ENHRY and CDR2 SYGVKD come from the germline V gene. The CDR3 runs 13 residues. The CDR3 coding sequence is TGTGCCACCGCCACAGGGTCAGGCACTGAAGCTTTCTTT. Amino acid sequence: CATATGSGTEAFF.

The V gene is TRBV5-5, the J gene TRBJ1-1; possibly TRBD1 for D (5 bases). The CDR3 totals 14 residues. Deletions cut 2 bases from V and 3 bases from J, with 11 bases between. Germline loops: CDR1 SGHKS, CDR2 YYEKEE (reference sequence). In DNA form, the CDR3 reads TGTGCCAGCAGCTTAAGTCAGGGTGACACTGAAGCTTTCTTT. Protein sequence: CASSLSQGDTEAFF. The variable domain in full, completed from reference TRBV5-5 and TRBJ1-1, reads DAGVTQSPTHLIKTRGQQVTLRCSPISGHKSVSWYQQVLGQGPQFIFQYYEKEERGRGNFPDRFSARQFPNYSSELNVNALLLGDSALYLCASSLSQGDTEAFFGQGTRLTVV.

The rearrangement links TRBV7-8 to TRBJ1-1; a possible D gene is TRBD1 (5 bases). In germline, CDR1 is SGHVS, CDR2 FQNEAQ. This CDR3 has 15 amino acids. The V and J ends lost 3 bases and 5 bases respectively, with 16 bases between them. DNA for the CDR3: TGTGCCAGCAGCTTTGCCGGCAGGGCCGAAACTGAAGCTTTCTTT. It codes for CASSFAGRAETEAFF.

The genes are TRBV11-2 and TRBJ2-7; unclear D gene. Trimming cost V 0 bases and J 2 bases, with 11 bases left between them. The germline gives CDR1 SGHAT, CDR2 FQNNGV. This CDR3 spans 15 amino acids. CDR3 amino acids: CASSLDELAAYEQYF. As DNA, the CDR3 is TGTGCCAGCAGCTTAGATGAGCTGGCAGCCTACGAGCAGTACTTC.

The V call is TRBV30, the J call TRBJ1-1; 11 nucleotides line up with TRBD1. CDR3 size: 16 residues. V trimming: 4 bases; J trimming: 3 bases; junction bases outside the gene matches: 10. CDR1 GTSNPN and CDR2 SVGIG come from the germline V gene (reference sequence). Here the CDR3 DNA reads TGTGCCTGGATTGACCTCCGGGGACAGGGGGACACTGAAGCTTTCTTT. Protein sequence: CAWIDLRGQGDTEAFF.

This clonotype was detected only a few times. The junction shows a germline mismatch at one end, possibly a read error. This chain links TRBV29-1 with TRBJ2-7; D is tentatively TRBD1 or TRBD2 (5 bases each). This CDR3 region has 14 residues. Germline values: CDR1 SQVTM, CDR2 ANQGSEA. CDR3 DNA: TGCAGCGTGGAAGGGTCGGGGCTCTCCTACGAGCAGTACTTC. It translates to CSVEGSGLSYEQYF.

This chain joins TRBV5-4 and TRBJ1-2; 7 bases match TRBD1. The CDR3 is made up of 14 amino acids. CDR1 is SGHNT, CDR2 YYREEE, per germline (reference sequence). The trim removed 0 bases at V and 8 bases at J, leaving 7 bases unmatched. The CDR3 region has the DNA TGTGCCAGCAGCTTGGAGGTACAGGGGTTCGGCTACACCTTC. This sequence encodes CASSLEVQGFGYTF.

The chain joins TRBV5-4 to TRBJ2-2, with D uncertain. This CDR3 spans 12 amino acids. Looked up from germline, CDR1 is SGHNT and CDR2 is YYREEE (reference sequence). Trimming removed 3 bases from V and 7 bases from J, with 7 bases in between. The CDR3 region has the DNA TGTGCCAGCAGCTGGGAAAACGGGGAGCTGTTTTTT. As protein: CASSWENGELFF.